Following are 6 T cell receptor beta chains from one sample sequenced in a study of T cells in narcolepsy. Profiling relied on immunoSEQ multiplex PCR, and the TCRdb table lists in-frame clones only, not all of them. The profile shows 25,000 to 30,000 clones, more than 65% of them singletons. Sample: memory (CD45RA-) CD4+ T cells from blood. All receptors come from a human donor in good health.

The V gene is TRBV4-1, the J gene TRBJ1-5; D call uncertain. Germline CDR1 reads MGHRA; CDR2 reads YSYEKL. This CDR3 comprises 13 residues. V was pared by 5 bases and J by 5 bases, with 10 bases between. CDR3 sequence reads: CASSTLADQPQHF. The CDR3 DNA sequence: TGCGCCAGCAGCACACTAGCGGATCAGCCCCAGCATTTT.

This clone occurred a few times. The V and J genes are TRBV6-5 and TRBJ2-7; TRBD1 is a possible D gene (6 bases). This CDR3 is 14 amino acids long. CDR1 is MNHEY and CDR2 is SVGAGI in the germline V gene. V was cut by 10 bases and J by 0 bases, with 16 bases left in between. The CDR3 spells CAIKGTLSSYEQYF. The CDR3 DNA is TGTGCCATAAAGGGGACACTCAGCTCCTACGAGCAGTACTTC.

The chain joins TRBV13 to TRBJ2-3, with 9 bases identical to TRBD2. Germline loops: CDR1 PRHDT, CDR2 FYEKMQ (reference sequence). The CDR3 is 13 residues long. V shed 5 bases and J 14 bases; nucleotides not matched to a gene: 11. The CDR3: CASSPPAGGPLYF. CDR3 coding DNA: TGTGCCAGCAGCCCGCCGGCGGGAGGGCCCCTGTATTTT.

V usage is TRBV20-1 and J usage is TRBJ2-5; D is uncertain. V was pared by 5 bases and J by 3 bases, with 4 bases between. Germline V gives CDR1 DFQATT, CDR2 SNEGSKA (reference sequence). The CDR3 loop spans 10 amino acids. The CDR3 sequence is CSAVKETQYF. The CDR3 DNA reads TGCAGTGCTGTTAAAGAGACCCAGTACTTC.

The chain recombines TRBV15 with TRBJ2-3; 13 positions agree with TRBD2. This CDR3 contains 16 residues. Germline V lookup: CDR1 LNHNV, CDR2 YYDKDF (reference sequence). V was pared by 5 bases and J by 1 base, with 3 bases of the junction left unmatched. The CDR3 DNA follows: TGTGCCACCAGCCGGACTAGCGGGGGTGGCACAGATACGCAGTATTTT. As protein: CATSRTSGGGTDTQYF.

The chain uses TRBV29-1 and TRBJ2-5, with 12 bases aligning to TRBD2. The germline gives CDR1 SQVTM, CDR2 ANQGSEA. The CDR3 totals 13 residues. The J segment lost 2 bases and the V segment lost 7 bases, leaving 2 bases of the junction unmatched. The CDR3 DNA reads as TGCAGCGGAGGACTAGCGGGACAAGAGACCCAGTACTTC. It is translated as CSGGLAGQETQYF.